Listed here is a single T cell receptor (beta chain). What it recognizes is unknown. TCRdb re-called the 5' RACE reads with MiXCR, one entry per CDR3 protein. The table shows under 350,000 distinct CDR3 sequences, with 15% to 20% occurring only once. These data are taken from a study of T-cell memory formation after mild COVID-19. General study results and limits: From day 15 to 85, contracting clones were balanced between CD4 and CD8, whereas later expanders leaned toward CD4+.

Germline V CDR1 and CDR2: SGHRS, YFSETQ. Trimming left V 0 bases short and J 7 bases short, with 5 bases between. CDR3 length equals 12 residues. The rearrangement uses TRBV5-1 and TRBJ2-1; D is undetermined. The sequenced sample was PBMCs or a T cell subset sorted from them (not recorded which). The receptor's source is a man younger than 35 who had mild COVID-19 (a few samples of this study predate the infection). Cell type and time point are not known. Written as DNA, the CDR3 is TGCGCCAGCAGCTTGGGAGTAAATGAGCAGTTCTTC. This translates into CASSLGVNEQFF.